This TCR beta chain is from a study of T cell responses to AZD1222 COVID-19 vaccine. Study results and caveats: Two AZD1222 administrations were followed by greater Spike-specific TCR breadth and depth. Mostly white British, mostly female donors; authors suggested clonal diversity may be underestimated. Repertoires in all cases were sampled only once the peak T cell response had passed. Across spike, vaccine-associated CD4 TCRs were found, dominant at 160-218 and 743-854.

A note on this clone: The antigen remains undetermined.

Only in-frame clones appear in the TCRdb table, and some are missing; sequencing was by immunoSEQ multiplex PCR. The data show about 46,000 clones, roughly 90% seen once. Deletions cut 1 base from V and 3 bases from J, with 7 bases between. The CDR3 consists of 14 residues. Germline V gene lookup returns CDR1 SGHRS and CDR2 YFSETQ. This TCR derives from an adult who received the AZD1222 COVID-19 vaccine. Material: peripheral blood, obtained 28 days after the second AZD1222 dose. This sequence joins TRBV5-1 and TRBJ1-4; D is unresolved. CDR3 coding DNA: TGCGCCAGCAGCTTGAGGCGGTCTAATGAAAAACTGTTTTTT. This translates into CASSLRRSNEKLFF.